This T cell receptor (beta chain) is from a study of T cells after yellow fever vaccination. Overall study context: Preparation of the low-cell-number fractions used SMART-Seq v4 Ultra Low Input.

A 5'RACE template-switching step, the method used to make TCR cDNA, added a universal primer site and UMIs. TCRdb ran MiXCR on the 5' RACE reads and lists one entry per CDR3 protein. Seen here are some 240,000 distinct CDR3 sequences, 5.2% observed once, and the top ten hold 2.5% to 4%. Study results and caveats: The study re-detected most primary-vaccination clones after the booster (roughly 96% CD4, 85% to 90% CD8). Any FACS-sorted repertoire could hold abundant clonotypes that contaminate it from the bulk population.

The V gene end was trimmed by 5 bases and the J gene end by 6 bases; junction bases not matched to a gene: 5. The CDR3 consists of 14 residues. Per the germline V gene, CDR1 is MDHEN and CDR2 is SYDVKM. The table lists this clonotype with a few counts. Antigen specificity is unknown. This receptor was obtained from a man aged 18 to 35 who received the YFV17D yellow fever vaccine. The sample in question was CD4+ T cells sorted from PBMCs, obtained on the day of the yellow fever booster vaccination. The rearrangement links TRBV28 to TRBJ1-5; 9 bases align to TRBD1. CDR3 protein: CASSPGTGTQPQHF. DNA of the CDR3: TGTGCCAGCAGTCCCGGGACAGGGACTCAGCCCCAGCATTTT. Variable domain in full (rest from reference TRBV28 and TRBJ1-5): DVKVTQSSRYLVKRTGEKVFLECVQDMDHENMFWYRQDPGLGLRLIYFSYDVKMKEKGDIPEGYSVSREKKERFSLILESASTNQTSMYLCASSPGTGTQPQHFGDGTRLSIL.